One sample yielded the 20 T cell receptor beta chains listed below, sequenced in a study of cytomegalovirus exposure and HLA in healthy donors. PCR employed 60 Vbeta and 13 Jbeta primers. The data were produced by immunoSEQ multiplex PCR, yet TCRdb's version contains in-frame clones alone and is incomplete. The repertoire holds roughly 90,000 clones, with roughly 75% as singletons. Material for sequencing was PBMCs. The receptors stem from a man aged 25-45 years in good health and CMV-seronegative.

V is TRBV6-4 and J is TRBJ2-1; TRBD1 aligns across 7 bases. Germline lookup yields CDR1 MRHNA and CDR2 SNTAGT. The CDR3 has 15 amino acids. The V and J ends lost 1 base and 7 bases, in that order; junction bases with no gene match: 7. The CDR3 DNA sequence: TGTGCCAGCAGTGACTTGCAGGGGGTGAGGAATGAGCAGTTCTTC. Encoded protein: CASSDLQGVRNEQFF.

The V call is TRBV5-1, the J call TRBJ2-7; D gene unclear. V lost 3 bases, J lost 1 base, and 11 bases lay in between. The CDR3 is 14 amino acids. Looked up from germline, CDR1 is SGHRS and CDR2 is YFSETQ. CDR3 nucleotides: TGCGCCAGCAGCTCTGACACGCAATCCTACGAGCAGTACTTC. It yields the protein CASSSDTQSYEQYF.

V and J are TRBV27 and TRBJ1-6; D gene ambiguous. The V end was cut by 5 bases, the J end by 9 bases, with 14 bases between. This CDR3 spans 14 amino acids. Germline V gives CDR1 MNHEY, CDR2 SMNVEV (reference sequence). In nucleotides, the CDR3 is TGTGCCAGCAGTAGAGTTCTTAGGAGTTCACCCCTCCACTTT. It codes for CASSRVLRSSPLHF.

The genes are TRBV7-2 and TRBJ2-1; 7 positions agree with TRBD1. The J segment lost 1 base and the V segment lost 4 bases, leaving 10 bases of the junction unmatched. The CDR3 contains 17 residues. Germline V gene data show CDR1 as SGHTA and CDR2 as FQGNSA. CDR3 in amino acids: CASSSKRGGLSYNEQFF. CDR3 coding DNA: TGTGCCAGCAGCTCCAAAAGAGGGGGCCTTTCCTACAATGAGCAGTTCTTC. Based on the CDR3 plus reference TRBV7-2 and TRBJ2-1, the full variable domain is GAGVSQSPSNKVTEKGKDVELRCDPISGHTALYWYRQSLGQGLEFLIYFQGNSAPDKSGLPSDRFSAERTGGSVSTLTIQRTQQEDSAVYLCASSSKRGGLSYNEQFFGPGTRLTVL.

The chain carries TRBV5-6 and TRBJ1-1; no firm D call. The V and J ends lost 0 bases and 1 base respectively, with 7 bases between them. Per the germline V gene, CDR1 is SGHDT and CDR2 is YYEEEE. The CDR3 loop spans 14 amino acids. The CDR3 region is CASSLGPRNTEAFF. CDR3 nucleotide sequence: TGTGCCAGCAGCTTGGGGCCAAGGAACACTGAAGCTTTCTTT.

V is TRBV19 and J is TRBJ1-5; 7 positions match TRBD1. Germline CDR1 is LNHDA and CDR2 is SQIVND (reference sequence). This CDR3 region has 13 residues. V was clipped by 7 bases and J by 7 bases; unmatched bases: 7. The CDR3 DNA sequence: TGTGCCAGTACCCCCGACAGGGTGCAGCCCCAGCATTTT. As protein: CASTPDRVQPQHF.

The chain is built from TRBV28 and TRBJ1-5; 9 bases line up with TRBD1. Germline assignment: CDR1 MDHEN and CDR2 SYDVKM. Trimming cost V 4 bases and J 7 bases; bases outside gene matches: 23. The CDR3 runs 20 residues. The CDR3 region has the DNA TGTGCCAGCAGTTCCACGTTTTTAAGTTCCGGGACAGGGAATTGGCAGCCCCAGCATTTT. As protein: CASSSTFLSSGTGNWQPQHF.

This clone was seen a single time. The chain couples TRBV30 to TRBJ1-2; TRBD1 matches 8 bases. The V and J ends lost 3 bases and 1 base, in that order; junction bases with no gene match: 7. The CDR3 is 15 residues long. Germline V gives CDR1 GTSNPN, CDR2 SVGIG (reference sequence). CDR3 DNA sequence: TGTGCCTGGAGCCGCCGGGACAGGAATAACTATGGCTACACCTTC. Protein sequence: CAWSRRDRNNYGYTF.

This chain joins TRBV10-3 and TRBJ1-5; 8 bases map to TRBD1. V shed 10 bases, J shed 5 bases, and the junction held 7 bases outside the gene matches. This CDR3 spans 13 amino acids. CDR1 and CDR2 from the germline V gene are ENHRY and SYGVKD. CDR3 nucleotide sequence: TGTGCCACCCGGAAACAGGGGGATCAGCCCCAGCATTTT. It yields the protein CATRKQGDQPQHF.

This clone was picked up one time. The chain couples TRBV5-6 to TRBJ2-7; TRBD1 matches 11 bases. Germline V gene data show CDR1 as SGHDT and CDR2 as YYEEEE. J was trimmed by 3 bases and V by 4 bases; bases with no gene match: 9. The CDR3 has 16 residues. CDR3 loop: CASSLYFGTGGYEQYF. The DNA for the CDR3 is TGTGCCAGCAGCCTTTACTTCGGGACAGGGGGCTACGAGCAGTACTTC.

The chain carries TRBV5-6 and TRBJ1-2; TRBD1 matches 9 bases. In germline, CDR1 is SGHDT, CDR2 YYEEEE. Trimming removed 3 bases from V and 6 bases from J; junction bases left unmatched: 9. The CDR3 runs to 15 residues. The CDR3 region is CASSSIDRGGHGYTF. The CDR3 region has the DNA TGTGCCAGCAGCTCCATCGACAGGGGGGGACATGGCTACACCTTC.

V and J are TRBV6-5 and TRBJ1-2; D remains ambiguous. The CDR3 consists of 15 residues. Germline assignment: CDR1 MNHEY and CDR2 SVGAGI. Deletions cut 6 bases from V and 2 bases from J, with 16 bases between. CDR3 in amino acids: CASSYTPGFNYGYTF. The DNA for the CDR3 is TGTGCCAGCAGCTATACCCCGGGGTTCAACTATGGCTACACCTTC.

The rearrangement links TRBV27 to TRBJ1-2; 10 bases match TRBD1. The germline CDR1 and CDR2 sequences are MNHEY and SMNVEV (reference sequence). The CDR3 loop spans 15 amino acids. V lost 3 bases to trimming and J lost 3 bases; unmatched junction nucleotides: 4. As DNA, the CDR3 is TGTGCCAGCAGTTTCGGACAGGGGGGTTACTATGGCTACACCTTC. Its translation: CASSFGQGGYYGYTF.

The chain employs TRBV7-3 and TRBJ1-1; no firm D call. Trimming cost V 5 bases and J 5 bases, with 12 bases left between them. CDR1 and CDR2 from the germline V gene are SGHTA and FQGTGA. This CDR3 has 13 residues. The CDR3 reads CASSPLGDTEAFF. DNA of the CDR3: TGTGCCAGCAGCCCCCTAGGTGATACTGAAGCTTTCTTT.

The chain is built from TRBV19 and TRBJ2-5, with TRBD2 matching 7 bases. Germline trimming cut 3 bases from V and 5 bases from J; bases unmatched to any gene: 6. Germline V gene sequence: CDR1 LNHDA, CDR2 SQIVND (reference sequence). The CDR3 is 14 amino acids. CDR3 sequence reads: CASSMGGSLETQYF. The CDR3 DNA is TGTGCCAGTAGTATGGGCGGGAGTTTGGAGACCCAGTACTTC.

This clone was seen more than once but under ten times. The chain employs TRBV28 and TRBJ2-1, with 11 bases fitting TRBD2. Germline loops: CDR1 MDHEN, CDR2 SYDVKM. V trimming: 9 bases; J trimming: 5 bases; junction bases outside the gene matches: 6. There are 14 residues in the CDR3. The CDR3, as DNA: TGTGCCAGTTCACTAGCGGGAGCACACAATGAGCAGTTCTTC. Residues: CASSLAGAHNEQFF.

The rearrangement joins TRBV5-6 to TRBJ2-1; D is uncertain. There are 12 residues in the CDR3. The V gene's germline CDR1 is SGHDT and CDR2 YYEEEE. Trimming pared 0 bases from V and 9 bases from J, leaving 7 bases between. The CDR3 reads CASSLASGEQFF. CDR3 nucleotide sequence: TGTGCCAGCAGCTTGGCCTCGGGTGAGCAGTTCTTC.

This chain joins TRBV7-6 and TRBJ2-7, with a weak D call TRBD2 (5 bases). The CDR3 consists of 14 residues. The germline V gene encodes CDR1 SGHVS and CDR2 FNYEAQ. V lost 1 base and J lost 2, with 9 bases in between. CDR3 residues: CASSLEDSPYEQYF. The CDR3 DNA sequence: TGTGCCAGCAGCTTAGAGGACTCCCCCTACGAGCAGTACTTC.

This sequence joins TRBV9 and TRBJ1-2, with D possibly matching TRBD1 (5 bases). Germline loops: CDR1 SGDLS, CDR2 YYNGEE. The CDR3 spans 12 residues. V lost 2 bases and J lost 8, with 10 bases in between. CDR3 nucleotide sequence: TGTGCCAGCAGCGTCGACAGTTCCGGCTACACCTTC. Its translation is CASSVDSSGYTF.

V usage is TRBV6-6 and J usage is TRBJ1-2, with D hard to call. This CDR3 has 15 amino acids. V lost 6 bases and J 4 bases, leaving 18 bases between the germline ends. Germline assignment: CDR1 MNHNY and CDR2 SVGAGI (reference sequence). CDR3 bases: TGTGCCAGCAGCTACCCCGGGGAGTCGACCTATGGCTACACCTTC. This sequence encodes CASSYPGESTYGYTF.